This entry concerns a single T cell receptor (beta chain). Measured with immunoSEQ multiplex PCR; TCRdb has only the in-frame clones, and not every one. The repertoire consists of roughly 56,000 clones, with 91% occurring once and the leading ten covering just under 0.5%. The sample is drawn from a study of T cell changes during pregnancy in multiple sclerosis. J was trimmed by 4 bases and V by 4 bases; bases with no gene match: 7. This CDR3 spans 15 amino acids. Germline CDR1 and CDR2: LGHNA and YNFKEQ. Sample: CD4+ T cells from peripheral blood mononuclear cells, taken after pregnancy. V is TRBV4-2 and J is TRBJ1-2; 9 positions agree with TRBD1. The receptor's source is a female donor in good health, enrolled as a control in a pregnancy study. The CDR3 nucleotides are TGTGCCAGCAGCCGGGGACAGGGTTTTTTCTATGGCTACACCTTC. Translation gives CASSRGQGFFYGYTF.